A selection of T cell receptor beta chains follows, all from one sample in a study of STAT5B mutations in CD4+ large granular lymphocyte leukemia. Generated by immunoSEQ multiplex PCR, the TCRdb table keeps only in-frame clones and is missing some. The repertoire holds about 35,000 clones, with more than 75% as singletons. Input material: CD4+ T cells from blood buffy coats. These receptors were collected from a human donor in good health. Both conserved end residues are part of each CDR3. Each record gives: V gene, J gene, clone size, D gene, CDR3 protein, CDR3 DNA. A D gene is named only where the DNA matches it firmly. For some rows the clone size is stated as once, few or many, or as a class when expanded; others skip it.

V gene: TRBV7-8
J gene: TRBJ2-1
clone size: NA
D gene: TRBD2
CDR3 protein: CASSLLAGAYNEQFF
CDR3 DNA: TGTGCCAGCAGCTTACTGGCGGGAGCCTACAATGAGCAGTTCTTC

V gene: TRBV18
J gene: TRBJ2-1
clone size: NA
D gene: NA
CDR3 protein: CASSPTTTGEQFF
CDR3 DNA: TGTGCCAGCTCACCGACTACTACCGGTGAGCAGTTCTTC

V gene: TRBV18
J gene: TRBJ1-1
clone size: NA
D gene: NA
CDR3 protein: CASSMSAVEAFF
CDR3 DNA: TGTGCCAGCTCAATGAGCGCGGTTGAAGCTTTCTTT

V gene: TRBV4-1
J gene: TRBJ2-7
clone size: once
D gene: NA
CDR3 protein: CASSHGGGVQEQYF
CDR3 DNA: TGCGCCAGCAGCCACGGAGGTGGGGTACAGGAGCAGTACTTC

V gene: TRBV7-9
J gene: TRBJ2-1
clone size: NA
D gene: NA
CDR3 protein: CASSPTRVGDEQFF
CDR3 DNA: TGTGCCAGCAGCCCCACCCGGGTTGGCGATGAGCAGTTCTTC

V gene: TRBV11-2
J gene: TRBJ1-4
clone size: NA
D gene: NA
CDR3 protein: CASSLVPGDRGGNEKLFF
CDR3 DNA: TGTGCCAGCAGCTTAGTCCCAGGGGATAGAGGGGGAAACGAAAAACTGTTTTTT

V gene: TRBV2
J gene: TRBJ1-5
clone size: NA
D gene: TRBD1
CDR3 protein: CASSGGQGAGSSNQPQHF
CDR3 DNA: TGTGCCAGCAGTGGGGGACAGGGGGCGGGTAGTAGCAATCAGCCCCAGCATTTT

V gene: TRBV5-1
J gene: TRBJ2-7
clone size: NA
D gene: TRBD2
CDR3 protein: CASSLDSGGAISYEQYF
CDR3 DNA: TGCGCCAGCAGCTTGGATAGCGGGGGGGCTATCTCCTACGAGCAGTACTTC

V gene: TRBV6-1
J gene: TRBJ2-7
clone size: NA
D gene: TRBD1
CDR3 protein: CASSAGRGSDEQYF
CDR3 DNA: TGTGCCAGCAGTGCCGGCAGGGGGTCGGACGAGCAGTACTTC

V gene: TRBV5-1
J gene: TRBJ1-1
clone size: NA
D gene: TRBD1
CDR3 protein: CASSGQGGNTEAFF
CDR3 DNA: TGCGCCAGCAGCGGACAGGGGGGAAACACTGAAGCTTTCTTT

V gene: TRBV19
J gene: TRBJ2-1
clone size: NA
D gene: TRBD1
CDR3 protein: CASSGTGGENEQFF
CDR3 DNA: TGTGCCAGTAGTGGGACAGGGGGCGAAAATGAGCAGTTCTTC

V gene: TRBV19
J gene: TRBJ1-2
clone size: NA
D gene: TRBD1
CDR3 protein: CASSLDRELDGYTF
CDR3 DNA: TGTGCCAGTAGTTTGGACAGGGAGTTGGATGGCTACACCTTC

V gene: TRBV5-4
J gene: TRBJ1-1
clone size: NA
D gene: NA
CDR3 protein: CASSFAANTEAFF
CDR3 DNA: TGTGCCAGCAGCTTTGCTGCGAACACTGAAGCTTTCTTT

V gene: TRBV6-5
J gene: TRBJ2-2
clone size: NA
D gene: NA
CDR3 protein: CAARASYGELFF
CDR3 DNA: TGTGCCGCGAGGGCCTCGTACGGGGAGCTGTTTTTT

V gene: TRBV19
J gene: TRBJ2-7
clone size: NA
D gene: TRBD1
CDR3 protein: CASSPYRGPSYEQYF
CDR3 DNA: TGTGCCAGTAGCCCATACAGGGGGCCCTCCTACGAGCAGTACTTC

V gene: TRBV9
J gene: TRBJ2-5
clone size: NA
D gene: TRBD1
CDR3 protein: CASGNRDSLQETQYF
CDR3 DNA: TGTGCCAGCGGGAATCGGGACAGCCTTCAAGAGACCCAGTACTTC

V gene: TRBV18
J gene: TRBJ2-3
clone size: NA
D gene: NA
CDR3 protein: CASSPPGGTDTQYF
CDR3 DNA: TGTGCCAGCTCGCCCCCCGGTGGCACAGATACGCAGTATTTT

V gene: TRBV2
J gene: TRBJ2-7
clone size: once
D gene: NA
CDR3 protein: CASSEASEQYF
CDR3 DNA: TGTGCCAGCAGTGAAGCGTCCGAGCAGTACTTC

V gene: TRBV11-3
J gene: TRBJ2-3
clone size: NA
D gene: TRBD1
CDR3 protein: CASSIGGQGTDTQYF
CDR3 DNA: TGTGCCAGCAGCATAGGGGGACAGGGCACAGATACGCAGTATTTT

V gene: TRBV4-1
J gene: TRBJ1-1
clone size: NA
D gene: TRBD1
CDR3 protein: CASSHQRQGASTEAFF
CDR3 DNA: TGCGCCAGCAGCCACCAACGACAGGGGGCCTCCACTGAAGCTTTCTTT

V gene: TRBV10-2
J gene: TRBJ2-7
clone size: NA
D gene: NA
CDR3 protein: CASTPRRNSYEQYF
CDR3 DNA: TGCGCCAGCACTCCCCGCAGAAACTCCTACGAGCAGTACTTC

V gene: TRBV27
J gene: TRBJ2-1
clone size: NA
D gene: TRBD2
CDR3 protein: CASFWTSATGDEQFF
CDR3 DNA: TGTGCCAGCTTTTGGACTAGCGCCACGGGGGATGAGCAGTTCTTC

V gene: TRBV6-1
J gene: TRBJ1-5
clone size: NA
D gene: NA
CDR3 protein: CASRGTGYGNQPQHF
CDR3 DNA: TGTGCCAGCAGGGGTACAGGGTACGGCAATCAGCCCCAGCATTTT

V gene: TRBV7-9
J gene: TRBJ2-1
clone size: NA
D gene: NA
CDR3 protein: CASSLDPDHEQFF
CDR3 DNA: TGTGCCAGCAGCCTCGACCCGGACCATGAGCAGTTCTTC

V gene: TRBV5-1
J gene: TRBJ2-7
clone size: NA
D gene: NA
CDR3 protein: CASNSGSGQGYEQYF
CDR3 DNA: TGCGCCAGCAACTCTGGCAGCGGACAAGGATACGAGCAGTACTTC

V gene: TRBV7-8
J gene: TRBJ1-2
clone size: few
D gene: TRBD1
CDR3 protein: CASSPASGTGYNGYTF
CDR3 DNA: TGTGCCAGCAGTCCCGCTTCCGGGACAGGGTATAATGGCTACACCTTC

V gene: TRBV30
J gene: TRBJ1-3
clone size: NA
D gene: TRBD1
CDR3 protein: CAWSVFVGGTGEVGNTIYF
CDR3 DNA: TGTGCCTGGAGTGTATTCGTGGGGGGGACAGGGGAAGTTGGAAACACCATATATTTT

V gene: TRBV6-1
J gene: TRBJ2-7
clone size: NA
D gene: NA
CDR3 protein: CASSQGTRGSYEQYF
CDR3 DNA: TGTGCCAGCAGTCAGGGGACAAGGGGGTCCTACGAGCAGTACTTC

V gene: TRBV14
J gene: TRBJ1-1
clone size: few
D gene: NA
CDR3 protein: CASSQDSRGNTEAFF
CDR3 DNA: TGTGCCAGCAGCCAAGATTCCCGCGGGAACACTGAAGCTTTCTTT

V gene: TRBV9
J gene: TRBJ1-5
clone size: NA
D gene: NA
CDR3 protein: CASSPGLDQPQHF
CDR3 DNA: TGTGCCAGCAGCCCGGGACTAGATCAGCCCCAGCATTTT

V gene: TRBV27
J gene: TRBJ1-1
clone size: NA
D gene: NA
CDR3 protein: CASSPYWGDNGNTEAFF
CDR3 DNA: TGTGCCAGCAGCCCCTACTGGGGGGACAACGGGAACACTGAAGCTTTCTTT

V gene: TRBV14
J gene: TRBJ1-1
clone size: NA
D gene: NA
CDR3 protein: CASSQVRQANTEAFF
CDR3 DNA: TGTGCCAGCAGCCAAGTGCGTCAGGCCAACACTGAAGCTTTCTTT

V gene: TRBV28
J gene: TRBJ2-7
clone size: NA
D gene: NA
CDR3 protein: CASRTQGGTYEQYF
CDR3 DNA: TGTGCCAGCAGGACCCAAGGGGGGACCTACGAGCAGTACTTC

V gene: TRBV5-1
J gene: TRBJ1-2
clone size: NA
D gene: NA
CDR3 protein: CASSLALVGAGQGGYTF
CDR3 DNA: TGCGCCAGCAGCTTGGCCTTGGTAGGGGCCGGGCAAGGAGGCTACACCTTC

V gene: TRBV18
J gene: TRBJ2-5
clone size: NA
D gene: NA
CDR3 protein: CASSPALLQGQETQYF
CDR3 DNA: TGTGCCAGCTCCCCGGCCCTATTACAGGGACAAGAGACCCAGTACTTC

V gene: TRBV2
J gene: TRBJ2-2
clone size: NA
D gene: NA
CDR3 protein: CASSELGTGTGELFF
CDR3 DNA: TGTGCCAGCAGTGAATTGGGGACGGGCACCGGGGAGCTGTTTTTT

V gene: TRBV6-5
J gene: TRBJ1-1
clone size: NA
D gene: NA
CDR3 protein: CASGLGGNTEAFF
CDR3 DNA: TGTGCCAGCGGACTGGGGGGGAACACTGAAGCTTTCTTT

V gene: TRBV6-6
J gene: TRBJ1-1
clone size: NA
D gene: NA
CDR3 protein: CASSYGGRAFF
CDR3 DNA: TGTGCCAGCAGTTACGGGGGAAGAGCTTTCTTT

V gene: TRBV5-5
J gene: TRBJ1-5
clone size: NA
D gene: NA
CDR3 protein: CASSFDGGRNQPQHF
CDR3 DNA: TGTGCCAGCAGCTTCGATGGGGGAAGGAATCAGCCCCAGCATTTT

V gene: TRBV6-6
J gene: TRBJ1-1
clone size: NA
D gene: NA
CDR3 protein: CASEPIGAGEAFF
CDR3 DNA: TGTGCCAGCGAGCCTATAGGGGCGGGTGAAGCTTTCTTT

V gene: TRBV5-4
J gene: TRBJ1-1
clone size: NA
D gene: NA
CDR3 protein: CASSRAGMNTEAFF
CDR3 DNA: TGTGCCAGCAGCCGGGCGGGGATGAACACTGAAGCTTTCTTT

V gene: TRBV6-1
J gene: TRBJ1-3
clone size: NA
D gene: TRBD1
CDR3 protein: CASSGGQGSGNTIYF
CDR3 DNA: TGTGCCAGCAGTGGGGGACAGGGCTCTGGAAACACCATATATTTT

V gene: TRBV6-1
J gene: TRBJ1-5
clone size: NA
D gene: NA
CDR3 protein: CASSGRGDQPQHF
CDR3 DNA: TGTGCCAGCAGTGGCAGGGGTGATCAGCCCCAGCATTTT

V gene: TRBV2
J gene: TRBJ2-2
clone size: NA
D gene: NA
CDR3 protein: CASIRTESTGELFF
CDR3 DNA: TGTGCCAGCATTCGGACTGAAAGCACCGGGGAGCTGTTTTTT

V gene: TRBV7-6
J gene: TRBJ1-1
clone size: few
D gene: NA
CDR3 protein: CASSSRGGQDTEAFF
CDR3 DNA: TGTGCCAGCAGCTCGCGGGGGGGCCAGGACACTGAAGCTTTCTTT

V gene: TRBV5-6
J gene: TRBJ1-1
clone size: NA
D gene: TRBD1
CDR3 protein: CASRRFWTGMNTEAFF
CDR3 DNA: TGTGCCAGCAGACGGTTTTGGACAGGGATGAACACTGAAGCTTTCTTT

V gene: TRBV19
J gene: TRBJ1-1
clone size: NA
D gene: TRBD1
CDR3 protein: CASSIGQARGEAFF
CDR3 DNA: TGTGCCAGTAGTATCGGACAGGCGAGGGGTGAAGCTTTCTTT

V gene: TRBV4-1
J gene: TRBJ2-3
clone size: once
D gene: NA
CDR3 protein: CASSQPRELGDTQYF
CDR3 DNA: TGCGCCAGCAGCCAGCCCCGGGAGCTCGGGGATACGCAGTATTTT

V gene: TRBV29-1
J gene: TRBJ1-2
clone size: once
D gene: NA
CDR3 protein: CSVEPSPGDGYTF
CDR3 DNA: TGCAGCGTTGAACCGTCTCCGGGGGACGGCTACACCTTC

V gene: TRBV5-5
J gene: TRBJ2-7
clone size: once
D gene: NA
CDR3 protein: CASSSAPGEQYF
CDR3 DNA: TGTGCCAGCAGCTCAGCCCCAGGCGAGCAGTACTTC

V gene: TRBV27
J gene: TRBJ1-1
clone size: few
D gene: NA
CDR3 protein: CASSLAPLNTEAFF
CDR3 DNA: TGTGCCAGCAGTTTAGCCCCCCTGAACACTGAAGCTTTCTTT

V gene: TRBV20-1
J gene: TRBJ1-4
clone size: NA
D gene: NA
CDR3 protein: CSAKGTGKLFF
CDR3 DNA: TGCAGTGCCAAGGGGACGGGAAAACTGTTTTTT

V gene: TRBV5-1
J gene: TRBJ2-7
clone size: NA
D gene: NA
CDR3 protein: CASSPDGGAYEQYF
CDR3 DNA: TGCGCCAGCAGCCCGGACGGAGGAGCCTACGAGCAGTACTTC

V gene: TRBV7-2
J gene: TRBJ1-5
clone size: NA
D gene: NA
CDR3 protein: CASSLGEVGNQPQHF
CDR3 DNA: TGTGCCAGCAGCTTGGGAGAAGTGGGTAATCAGCCCCAGCATTTT

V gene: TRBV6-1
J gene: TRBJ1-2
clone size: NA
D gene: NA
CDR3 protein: CASSERRDFSYGYTF
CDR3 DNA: TGTGCCAGCAGTGAACGGAGGGATTTCAGCTATGGCTACACCTTC